The source of this TCR beta chain is a study of monozygotic twins with cystic fibrosis. Study at large: With about 15 PCR cycles, barcoded libraries came from 2.5 to 3.5 micrograms of fragmented DNA. Study results and limitations: Median Simpson clonality of roughly 0.01 suggested naive T cells predominated. Nucleotide-identical clonotype sharing was significantly higher within monozygotic CF twin pairs than between unrelated CF individuals.

Libraries were prepared by immunoSEQ multiplex PCR; TCRdb keeps only in-frame clonotypes and omits some of them. The sample has more than 15,000 clones; 75% to 95% are singletons. The CDR3 has 15 residues. Germline-derived CDR1 and CDR2 are LGHNA and YSLEER. V shed 0 bases and J shed 3 bases, with 9 bases lying between them. Only one count was recorded for this clone. The antigen remains unidentified. Sequenced: blood. The chain has TRBV4-3 and TRBJ1-5, with D perhaps TRBD1 (5 bases). This TCR came from a girl aged 2 to 10 with cystic fibrosis. CDR3 residues: CASSQDRDLNQPQHF. As DNA, the CDR3 is TGCGCCAGCAGCCAAGATCGGGACCTCAATCAGCCCCAGCATTTT.